The present T cell receptor beta chain was sequenced within a study of technical replicates of blood from a handful of donors (dated by TCRdb to 2016 to 2017). Of note for this clone: It lacks a known antigen. The record has no base qualities; no much larger clone is one base away.

Library generation was performed with the immunoSEQ multiplex PCR assay. TCRdb took this table from immuneACCESS and kept in-frame rearrangements with V and J called. Such tables lack part of the clones; where checked against another copy, unresolved V genes explain under half of the gap, and the rest is unexplained. This sample comprises tens of thousands of clones, roughly 96% of them detected only once. Approximately 0.2% of the sample is held by the ten biggest clonotypes. Including the terminal cysteine and phenylalanine, the CDR3 comprises 15 residues. CDR3 DNA is the only sequence kept; it has 45 bases, read in frame from the first base. According to the germline V gene, CDR1 reads MDHEN and CDR2 reads SYDVKM. The germline V end is reduced by 5 bases and the J end by 6 bases; junction bases left unmatched: 12.

The V and J segments used are TRBV28 and TRBJ2-7; TRBD2 lines up with 8 middle nucleotides. The specimen was T cells isolated from PBMCs. This receptor was identified in a human donor in good health. The CDR3 amino acid sequence is: CASSAQSGSNGEQYF. The DNA sequence reads TGTGCCAGCAGTGCCCAAAGCGGGAGCAATGGCGAGCAGTACTTC.